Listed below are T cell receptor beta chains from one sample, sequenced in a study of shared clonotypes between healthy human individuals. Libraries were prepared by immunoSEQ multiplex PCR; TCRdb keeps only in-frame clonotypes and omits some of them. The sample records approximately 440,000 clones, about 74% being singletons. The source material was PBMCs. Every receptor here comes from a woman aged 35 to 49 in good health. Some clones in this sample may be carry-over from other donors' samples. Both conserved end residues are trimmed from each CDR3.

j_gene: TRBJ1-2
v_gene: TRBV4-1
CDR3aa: ASSQEAGPTNYGYT

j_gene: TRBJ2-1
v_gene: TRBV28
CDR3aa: ASLAGGQGRLSYEQF

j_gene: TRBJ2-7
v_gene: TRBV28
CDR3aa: ASRGTYEQY

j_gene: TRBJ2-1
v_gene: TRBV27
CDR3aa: ASSSFGEQF

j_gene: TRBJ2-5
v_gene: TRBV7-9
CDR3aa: ASSLYWGETQY

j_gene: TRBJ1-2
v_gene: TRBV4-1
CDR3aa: ASSQDVQGAYGYT

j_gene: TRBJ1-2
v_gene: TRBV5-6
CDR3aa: ASSSQRGNNYGYT

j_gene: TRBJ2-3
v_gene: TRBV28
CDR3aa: ASSPLGGSTDTQY

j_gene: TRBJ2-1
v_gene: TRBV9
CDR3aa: ASSASRVASYNEQF

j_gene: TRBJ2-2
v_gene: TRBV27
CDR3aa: ASKLGGRNTGELF

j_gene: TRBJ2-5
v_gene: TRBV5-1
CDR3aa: ASSFLGLQETQY

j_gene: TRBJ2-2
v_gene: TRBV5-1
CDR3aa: ASTLPHYSGARNTGELF

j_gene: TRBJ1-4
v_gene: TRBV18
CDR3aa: ASSPPGRIGEKLF

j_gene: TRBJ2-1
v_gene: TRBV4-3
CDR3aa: ASSQDGTVSEQF

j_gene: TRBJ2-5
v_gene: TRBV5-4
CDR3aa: ASSLRSARGETQY

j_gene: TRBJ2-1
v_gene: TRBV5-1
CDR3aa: ASRRQFTSSYNEQF

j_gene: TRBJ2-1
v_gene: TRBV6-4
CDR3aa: ASSDGAGGGYNEQF

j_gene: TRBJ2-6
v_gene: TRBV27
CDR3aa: ASSELDFSGANVLT

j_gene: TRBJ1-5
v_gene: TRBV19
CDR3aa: ASSPDRANQPQH

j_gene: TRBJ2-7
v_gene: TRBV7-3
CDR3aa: ASSPQGTPLGSEQY

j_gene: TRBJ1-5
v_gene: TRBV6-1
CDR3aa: ASGRTGIGNQPQH

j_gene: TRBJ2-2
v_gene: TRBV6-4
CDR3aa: ASSDSISQGSHTGELF

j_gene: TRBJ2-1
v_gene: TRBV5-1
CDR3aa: ASSRGGTPSADEQF

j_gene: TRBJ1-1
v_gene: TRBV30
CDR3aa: AWSVWTNTEAF